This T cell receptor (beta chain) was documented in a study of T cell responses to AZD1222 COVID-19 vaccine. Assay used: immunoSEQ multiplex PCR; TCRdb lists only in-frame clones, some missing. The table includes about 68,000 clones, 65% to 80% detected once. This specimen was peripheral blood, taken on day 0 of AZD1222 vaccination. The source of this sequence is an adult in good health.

The CDR3 spells CASSLTGEGSYNSPLHF. The CDR3 DNA reads TGTGCCAGCTCACTCACAGGGGAGGGGTCCTATAATTCACCCCTCCACTTT. This chain links TRBV18 with TRBJ1-6; the match to TRBD1 covers 7 bases. The ends lost 4 bases at V and 1 base at J; junction bases unmatched: 7. The V gene's germline CDR1 is KGHSH and CDR2 LQKENI. CDR3 length: 17 amino acids. The whole variable domain, filled in from reference TRBV18 and TRBJ1-6, reads NAGVMQNPRHLVRRRGQEARLRCSPMKGHSHVYWYRQLPEEGLKFMVYLQKENIIDESGMPKERFSAEFPKEGPSILRIQQVVRGDSAAYFCASSLTGEGSYNSPLHFGNGTRLTVT.